Following are 9 T cell receptor beta chains from one sample sequenced in a study of Graves' ophthalmopathy and Graves' hyperthyroidism. RNA transcripts were the source from which TCR beta CDR3 regions were amplified. HTBI-primed RT-PCR formed the first round, and a multiplex PCR formed the second. TCRdb itself ran the multiplex PCR reads through MiXCR, one entry per CDR3 protein. This sample yields more than 15,000 distinct CDR3 sequences, of which roughly 46% are seen a single time; 25% belongs to the top ten. The sequenced material came from peripheral blood. Receptor source: a middle-aged woman with stable Graves' hyperthyroidism.

The CDR3 DNA reads as TGTGCCAGTAGTATTGGAAGGTCTAGCGGGACCACAGATACGCAGTATTTT. Amino acids: CASSIGRSSGTTDTQYF. The V call is TRBV19, the J call TRBJ2-3, with TRBD2 identical over 9 bases. J gave up 2 bases and V 3 bases, and 9 bases lay outside the gene matches. The germline CDR1 and CDR2 sequences are LNHDA and SQIVND (reference sequence). This CDR3 region has 17 residues.

J is TRBJ2-7 and V is TRBV5-6; D not certain. The V end lost 5 bases, the J end lost 1 base, and 4 bases lay between the germline ends. Germline V gives CDR1 SGHDT, CDR2 YYEEEE. The CDR3 sequence is 11 residues long. The CDR3, as DNA: TGTGCCAGCAGAAATTCCTACGAGCAGTACTTC. Amino acids: CASRNSYEQYF.

This clonotype was seen repeatedly, ten times or more. The chain joins TRBV6-5 to TRBJ2-1, with 8 bases identical to TRBD2. This CDR3 comprises 14 residues. Germline V gives CDR1 MNHEY, CDR2 SVGAGI. With 6 bases clipped from V and 10 bases from J, the junction kept 11 bases outside the gene matches. The CDR3 protein is CASSTSGTRLEQFF. CDR3 nucleotides: TGTGCCAGCAGCACCTCCGGGACTAGGTTGGAGCAGTTCTTC.

Concerning this clonotype: The junction departs from germline at one end; a sequencing error may be responsible. The chain combines TRBV24-1 with TRBJ2-5; the match to TRBD1 covers 9 bases. The germline V gene encodes CDR1 KGHDR and CDR2 SFDVKD. CDR3 size: 14 residues. The CDR3 is CASSFRTGEETQYF. As DNA, the CDR3 is TGTGCCAGCAGTTTTAGGACAGGGGAAGAGACCCAGTACTTC.

The chain links TRBV2 to TRBJ1-2, with D tentatively TRBD1 (6 bases). Germline V CDR1 and CDR2: SNHLY, FYNNEI. This CDR3 has 13 amino acids. Trimming removed 8 bases from V and 3 bases from J, with 13 bases in between. CDR3: CASQTGDYYGYTF. The CDR3 coding sequence is TGTGCCAGCCAGACAGGCGACTACTATGGCTACACCTTC.

This clonotype was found a few times. The chain recombines TRBV7-3 with TRBJ1-1, with D unclear. The V end was cut by 5 bases, the J end by 0 bases, with 7 bases between. Per germline, CDR1 SGHTA and CDR2 FQGTGA. The CDR3 sequence is 13 residues long. CDR3 nucleotides: TGTGCCAGCAGCCCCTCCCTGAACACTGAAGCTTTCTTT. Translating it yields CASSPSLNTEAFF.

V is TRBV5-6 and J is TRBJ2-3; D possibly matches TRBD1 or TRBD2 (5 bases each). Germline CDR1 reads SGHDT; CDR2 reads YYEEEE. V was clipped by 0 bases and J by 5 bases, with 10 bases between them. CDR3 length equals 14 residues. The CDR3 nucleotides are TGTGCCAGCAGCTTGGCTAGCAGGGAAGATACGCAGTATTTT. Its translation: CASSLASREDTQYF.

Many counts were recorded for this clonotype. This sequence joins TRBV7-2 and TRBJ2-3, with 11 bases aligning to TRBD2. The CDR3 consists of 16 residues. Per the germline V gene, CDR1 is SGHTA and CDR2 is FQGNSA. After removal of 6 bases from V and 2 bases from J, the junction contained 7 bases not matched to a gene. The CDR3, as DNA: TGTGCCAGCAGTCGTAGCGGGGGGGCGGACACAGATACGCAGTATTTT. This translates into CASSRSGGADTDTQYF. Looking up the rest from reference TRBV7-2 and TRBJ2-3 gives the full variable domain: GAGVSQSPSNKVTEKGKDVELRCDPISGHTALYWYRQSLGQGLEFLIYFQGNSAPDKSGLPSDRFSAERTGGSVSTLTIQRTQQEDSAVYLCASSRSGGADTDTQYFGPGTRLTVL.

The CDR3 reads CATRTGGNNSPLHF. The CDR3 DNA reads TGTGCCACACGGACAGGGGGAAATAATTCACCCCTCCACTTT. The chain recombines TRBV10-3 with TRBJ1-6, with TRBD1 matching 10 bases. V was clipped by 10 bases and J by 5 bases; unmatched bases: 5. Germline values: CDR1 ENHRY, CDR2 SYGVKD. CDR3 size: 14 residues.